Listed below are T cell receptor beta chains from one sample, sequenced in a study of graft-versus-host responses after intestinal transplantation. These TCRs are of unknown antigen specificity. Some clones are missing from TCRdb's copy, which holds only in-frame ones; the method was immunoSEQ multiplex PCR. The sample shows some 140,000 clones, around 94% of them seen only once. Sequencing used unstimulated CD4+ T cells sorted from spleen or lymph node cells, obtained before intestinal transplant. These receptor sequences come from a human donor who received an intestinal transplant. CDR3s include the opening cysteine and the closing phenylalanine or tryptophan. D genes are given only for firm matches. Rows may omit the clone size; those that give it use once, few, many or a size class.

abundance	d_gene	v_gene	j_gene	CDR3aa	CDR3nt
NA	NA	TRBV5-1	TRBJ1-1	CASSSEGGGGEAFF	TGCGCCAGCAGCTCCGAGGGGGGGGGCGGTGAAGCTTTCTTT
NA	NA	TRBV11-2	TRBJ1-1	CASSLVGGLNTEAFF	TGTGCCAGCAGCTTAGTCGGGGGATTGAACACTGAAGCTTTCTTT
NA	NA	TRBV7-2	TRBJ1-2	CASSLARGGYTF	TGTGCCAGCAGCTTAGCCAGGGGTGGCTACACCTTC
few	TRBD1	TRBV5-1	TRBJ1-2	CASSLGTGEGYTF	TGCGCCAGCAGCTTGGGGACAGGGGAAGGCTACACCTTC
once	NA	TRBV6-1	TRBJ2-5	CASTRGGNQKETQYF	TGTGCCAGCACCCGTGGAGGTAATCAGAAAGAGACCCAGTACTTC
NA	TRBD2	TRBV6-1	TRBJ2-5	CASSRWGAGEETQYF	TGTGCCAGCAGTAGGTGGGGAGCGGGGGAAGAGACCCAGTACTTC
NA	NA	TRBV6-5	TRBJ1-5	CASSSDGYSNQPQHF	TGTGCCAGCAGTTCGGACGGCTATAGCAATCAGCCCCAGCATTTT
once	NA	TRBV18	TRBJ2-6	CASSPGGSTGANVLTF	TGTGCCAGCTCACCGGGGGGTTCTACTGGGGCCAACGTCCTGACTTTC
NA	NA	TRBV21-1	TRBJ2-3	CASSGPGPSLRTDTQYF	TGTGCCAGCAGCGGACCAGGACCCTCCTTAAGAACAGATACGCAGTATTTT
NA	TRBD1	TRBV5-1	TRBJ2-7	CASSPTRRDRGPEQYF	TGCGCCAGCAGCCCAACCCGCCGGGACAGGGGGCCCGAGCAGTACTTC
NA	NA	TRBV7-7	TRBJ1-3	CASSTRGHISGNTIYF	TGTGCCAGCAGCACTCGCGGACACATCTCTGGAAACACCATATATTTT
NA	NA	TRBV6-1	TRBJ1-6	CASRAGSNSPLHF	TGTGCCAGCAGGGCGGGAAGCAATTCACCCCTCCACTTT
NA	NA	TRBV5-7	TRBJ2-2	CASSFLKGGGIRTGELFF	TGTGCCAGCAGCTTTTTAAAGGGTGGGGGGATTAGGACCGGGGAGCTGTTTTTT
NA	NA	TRBV2	TRBJ1-1	CASTLDNGWPAFF	TGTGCCAGCACTTTGGACAACGGGTGGCCTGCTTTCTTT
once	TRBD2	TRBV5-1	TRBJ2-1	CASSSGLVVHNEQFF	TGCGCCAGCAGCTCGGGACTAGTTGTGCACAATGAGCAGTTCTTC
once	NA	TRBV5-5	TRBJ2-1	CASSPGRNSYNEQFF	TGTGCCAGCAGCCCGGGACGGAACTCCTACAATGAGCAGTTCTTC
once	NA	TRBV2	TRBJ1-1	CASSEGPQGYTEAFF	TGTGCCAGCAGTGAAGGTCCGCAGGGTTACACTGAAGCTTTCTTT
NA	TRBD2	TRBV5-1	TRBJ2-7	CASSSGLADPALQQYF	TGCGCCAGCAGCTCGGGACTAGCGGACCCTGCGCTGCAGCAGTACTTC
NA	NA	TRBV4-2	TRBJ2-5	CASSQDGYRVETQYF	TGTGCCAGCAGCCAAGACGGGTACAGGGTTGAGACCCAGTACTTC
NA	NA	TRBV2	TRBJ1-5	CASRGSNQPQHF	TGTGCCAGCAGGGGTAGCAATCAGCCTCAGCATTTT
once	NA	TRBV5-4	TRBJ2-3	CASSLNPGPGTDTQYF	TGTGCCAGCAGCTTGAACCCCGGACCAGGCACCGATACGCAGTATTTT
NA	TRBD2	TRBV6-5	TRBJ2-1	CASSYSTGLAGWEQFF	TGTGCCAGCAGTTACTCGACCGGCCTAGCGGGGTGGGAGCAGTTCTTC
NA	NA	TRBV7-9	TRBJ2-2	CASSLIRGGTGELFF	TGTGCCAGCAGCTTAATCAGGGGGGGCACCGGGGAGCTGTTTTTT
NA	NA	TRBV11-3	TRBJ1-1	CASSLLPGAEAFF	TGTGCCAGCAGCCTTCTTCCGGGGGCTGAAGCTTTCTTT
once	TRBD1	TRBV12-5	TRBJ1-2	CASAEQGAGGYTF	TGTGCTAGTGCCGAACAGGGGGCAGGCGGCTACACCTTC
NA	TRBD1	TRBV29-1	TRBJ1-2	CSVDGQGATSYGYTF	TGCAGCGTTGATGGACAGGGGGCTACTTCCTATGGCTACACCTTC
NA	NA	TRBV10-3	TRBJ1-2	CAISDQGGYGYTF	TGTGCCATCAGTGATCAGGGCGGCTATGGCTACACCTTC
NA	NA	TRBV7-2	TRBJ2-7	CASSSDGAYYEQYF	TGTGCCAGCAGCTCGGACGGCGCTTACTACGAGCAGTACTTC
few	NA	TRBV7-7	TRBJ1-1	CASSQPAWEAFF	TGTGCCAGCAGCCAACCTGCGTGGGAAGCTTTCTTT
once	TRBD1	TRBV6-6	TRBJ1-5	CASRISHGTAQPQHF	TGTGCCAGCAGGATATCTCACGGGACAGCCCAGCCCCAGCATTTT
NA	NA	TRBV10-3	TRBJ1-2	CAISTGLSRYGYTF	TGTGCCATTTCTACAGGGTTAAGCCGCTATGGCTACACCTTC
NA	NA	TRBV30	TRBJ1-6	CAWSGGLSSPLHF	TGTGCCTGGAGTGGGGGGTTATCTTCACCCCTCCACTTT
NA	TRBD2	TRBV10-3	TRBJ2-5	CAISESKGGGRGSQETQYF	TGTGCCATCAGTGAGTCGAAGGGCGGGGGAAGAGGCTCCCAAGAGACCCAGTACTTC
NA	NA	TRBV7-2	TRBJ1-1	CASSLSPLNTEAFF	TGTGCCAGCAGCTTATCCCCATTGAACACTGAAGCTTTCTTT
NA	NA	TRBV5-4	TRBJ2-1	CASSLTGDEQFF	TGTGCCAGCAGCTTGACGGGCGATGAGCAGTTCTTC
NA	NA	TRBV14	TRBJ1-3	CASSHGFLDLFAPDPTIYF	TGTGCCAGCAGCCATGGTTTTTTAGATCTTTTCGCCCCGGACCCCACCATATATTTT
NA	NA	TRBV7-8	TRBJ2-3	CASSLAAGNTDTQYF	TGTGCCAGCAGCTTAGCCGCGGGCAATACAGATACGCAGTATTTT
NA	TRBD1	TRBV6-6	TRBJ2-6	CASSPDRGGANVLTF	TGTGCCAGCAGCCCCGACAGGGGAGGGGCCAACGTCCTGACTTTC
NA	NA	TRBV19	TRBJ1-6	CASSPRQAPLHF	TGTGCCAGTAGTCCCCGACAGGCACCCCTCCACTTT
NA	TRBD1	TRBV6-4	TRBJ2-2	CASSDSRGQGGTGELFF	TGTGCCAGCAGTGACTCGAGGGGACAGGGGGGCACCGGGGAGCTGTTTTTT
NA	NA	TRBV19	TRBJ1-2	CASSIEGGAGYTF	TGTGCCAGTAGTATAGAGGGCGGGGCTGGCTACACCTTC
NA	NA	TRBV6-4	TRBJ2-7	CASSDRGEEQYF	TGTGCCAGCAGTGACCGCGGGGAGGAGCAGTACTTC
NA	NA	TRBV6-4	TRBJ2-1	CASAARRGTFNEQFF	TGTGCCAGCGCTGCTCGCAGGGGCACCTTCAATGAGCAGTTCTTC
NA	NA	TRBV19	TRBJ2-5	CASSILSGGGETQYF	TGTGCCAGTAGTATTTTAAGCGGCGGAGGGGAGACCCAGTACTTC
NA	NA	TRBV6-5	TRBJ2-1	CASSSQGFSYNEQFF	TGTGCCAGCAGTTCTCAGGGGTTCTCCTACAATGAGCAGTTCTTC
NA	NA	TRBV27	TRBJ1-1	CASSFKASGTEAFF	TGTGCCAGCAGTTTTAAGGCTTCGGGCACTGAAGCTTTCTTT
once	NA	TRBV6-5	TRBJ2-4	CASSYTRETYKNIQYF	TGTGCCAGCAGTTACACCAGGGAAACTTACAAAAACATTCAGTACTTC
NA	NA	TRBV11-3	TRBJ2-1	CASSLGRATHNEQFF	TGTGCCAGCAGCTTAGGGAGGGCTACACACAATGAGCAGTTCTTC
NA	NA	TRBV9	TRBJ2-2	CASSVRAGTTGELFF	TGTGCCAGCAGCGTCAGGGCGGGGACCACCGGGGAGCTGTTTTTT
NA	NA	TRBV25-1	TRBJ1-2	CASSEGRSYGYTF	TGTGCCAGCAGTGAAGGTCGGAGTTATGGCTACACCTTC
NA	NA	TRBV20-1	TRBJ2-1	CSAKAVGEQFF	TGCAGTGCTAAGGCTGTGGGTGAGCAGTTCTTC
NA	NA	TRBV19	TRBJ2-3	CASSRGSGGTDTQYF	TGTGCCAGTAGTCGAGGGTCAGGGGGCACAGATACGCAGTATTTT
NA	NA	TRBV7-9	TRBJ2-7	CASSRGRPEQYF	TGTGCCAGCAGCCGAGGGCGGCCCGAGCAGTACTTC